Presented here are 16 T cell receptor beta chains from one specimen sequenced in a study of vaccination and CD4 T cells after COVID-19. Treatment: approximately nine-day PBMC culture with coronavirus spike peptide pools or control peptides (ViraFEST assay). The unexposed donor's CD4+ T cells were collected before the COVID-19 pandemic (2011-2018). No cognate antigen is known for these TCRs. Sequenced with the Oncomine TCR Beta short-read assay was DNA taken from cultured CD4+ T cells. MiXCR was run by TCRdb on the PCR reads, yielding one entry per CDR3 protein. This repertoire shows about 4,500 distinct CDR3 sequences, around 60% found once; its top ten account for approximately 30%. Sequences were obtained from CD4+ T cells from blood, cultured in vitro. These receptors were collected from a human donor in good health.

The chain uses TRBV27 and TRBJ1-6; 8 bases fit TRBD1. This CDR3 is 14 amino acids long. The germline V gene encodes CDR1 MNHEY and CDR2 SMNVEV (reference sequence). Losses at the gene ends were 1 base for V and 7 bases for J; bases not matched to a gene: 0. Here the CDR3 reads CASSLYRGNSPLHF. The CDR3 region has the DNA TGTGCCAGCAGTTTATACAGGGGGAATTCACCCCTCCACTTT.

The J gene is TRBJ1-1, the V gene TRBV6-5; a possible D gene is TRBD1 (6 bases). Per the germline V gene, CDR1 is MNHEY and CDR2 is SVGAGI. The CDR3 is 14 amino acids. Trimming removed 4 bases from V and 8 bases from J, with 17 bases in between. The CDR3 is CASSSGGGRPEAFF. CDR3 in DNA: TGTGCCAGCAGTTCCGGGGGGGGCAGGCCGGAAGCTTTCTTT.

V is TRBV28 and J is TRBJ1-2, with 7 bases aligning to TRBD1. CDR1 is MDHEN, CDR2 SYDVKM, per germline. The CDR3 length is 16 residues. Unmatched junction bases numbered 10, after V lost 5 bases and J lost 1 base. The CDR3 loop reads CASSTGTAQFNYGYTF. CDR3 nucleotides: TGTGCCAGCAGTACCGGGACAGCCCAATTTAACTATGGCTACACCTTC.

V usage is TRBV30 and J usage is TRBJ2-5, with D perhaps given as TRBD1 or TRBD2 (6 bases each). Deletions cut 0 bases from V and 4 bases from J, with 9 bases between. CDR1 is GTSNPN, CDR2 SVGIG, per germline (reference sequence). The length of the CDR3 is 13 residues. CDR3 loop: CAWSVSGAETQYF. In nucleotides, the CDR3 is TGTGCCTGGAGTGTATCGGGGGCAGAGACCCAGTACTTC. Drawing the rest from reference TRBV30 and TRBJ2-5, the complete variable domain is SQTIHQWPATLVQPVGSPLSLECTVEGTSNPNLYWYRQAAGRGLQLLFYSVGIGQISSEVPQNLSASRPQDRQFILSSKKLLLSDSGFYLCAWSVSGAETQYFGPGTRLLVL.

The genes are TRBV27 and TRBJ1-1; D remains ambiguous. The germline gives CDR1 MNHEY, CDR2 SMNVEV (reference sequence). CDR3 size: 15 residues. Trimming took 3 bases from V and 2 from J, leaving 13 bases between them. CDR3 nucleotide sequence: TGTGCCAGCAGTTTTCGGCTCGCCACCAACACTGAAGCTTTCTTT. It translates to CASSFRLATNTEAFF.

The chain uses TRBV2 and TRBJ1-3; D ambiguous. Germline V lookup: CDR1 SNHLY, CDR2 FYNNEI. Between the trimmed V and J ends, which lost 3 bases and 4 bases, there was a span of 4 bases. The CDR3 extends over 12 amino acids. The chain's CDR3 is CASSEQGNTIYF. CDR3 nucleotide sequence: TGTGCCAGCAGTGAGCAAGGAAACACCATATATTTT.

The V and J genes are TRBV6-1 and TRBJ2-7; TRBD1 agrees at 8 bases. The CDR3 consists of 15 residues. Germline-derived CDR1 and CDR2 are MNHNS and SASEGT. V lost 2 bases, J lost 3 bases, and 6 bases stayed unmatched. The CDR3 nucleotides are TGTGCCAGCAGTGAACAGACAGGGGTCCTCTACGAGCAGTACTTC. Its protein product is CASSEQTGVLYEQYF.

The V gene is TRBV20-1, the J gene TRBJ1-6, with TRBD1 identical over 7 bases. In germline, CDR1 is DFQATT, CDR2 SNEGSKA (reference sequence). This CDR3 spans 17 amino acids. J lost 7 bases, V lost 1 base, and 13 bases had no gene match. CDR3 residues: CSARGGSPGQKNSPLHF. DNA of the CDR3: TGCAGTGCTAGAGGCGGATCACCGGGACAGAAAAATTCACCCCTCCACTTT.

This clonotype was recorded a few times. The V gene is TRBV6-1, the J gene TRBJ2-3; either TRBD1 or TRBD2 may fit D (5 bases each). Germline V gives CDR1 MNHNS, CDR2 SASEGT. Trimming took off 6 bases at V and 2 bases at J, with 9 bases between the two ends. The CDR3 covers 13 residues. Written as DNA, the CDR3 is TGTGCCAGCAGGAGGGACGACACAGATACGCAGTATTTT. Protein: CASRRDDTDTQYF.

In this sample, this clonotype turned up once. The chain combines TRBV14 with TRBJ2-7; D is uncertain. CDR3 size: 13 residues. The ends were cut back, 4 bases at V and 3 bases at J, with 10 bases in the middle. CDR1 and CDR2 from the germline V gene are SGHDN and FVKESK. CDR3 region: CASSRWTGYEQYF. DNA of the CDR3: TGTGCCAGCAGCCGCTGGACCGGCTACGAGCAGTACTTC.

Only one count was recorded for this clonotype. This chain uses TRBV7-2 with TRBJ2-3, with 9 bases lining up with TRBD2. Germline V gene data show CDR1 as SGHTA and CDR2 as FQGNSA. The length of the CDR3 is 15 residues. V dropped 2 bases and J dropped 7; count of bases not matched to a gene: 7. The CDR3 DNA reads TGTGCCAGCAGCTTATTAGCGGGAGTGGGGAATACGCAGTATTTT. It encodes CASSLLAGVGNTQYF. Using reference TRBV7-2 and TRBJ2-3 for the parts outside the CDR3, the full variable domain is GAGVSQSPSNKVTEKGKDVELRCDPISGHTALYWYRQSLGQGLEFLIYFQGNSAPDKSGLPSDRFSAERTGGSVSTLTIQRTQQEDSAVYLCASSLLAGVGNTQYFGPGTRLTVL.

This clonotype occurred a few times. The genes are TRBV19 and TRBJ1-1; D unresolved. Germline CDR1 is LNHDA and CDR2 is SQIVND (reference sequence). V was trimmed by 5 bases and J by 4 bases, leaving 14 bases between them. The CDR3 extends over 14 amino acids. The CDR3 DNA follows: TGTGCCAGTAGTTTGGTGGGTTTGGGCACTGAAGCTTTCTTT. Its translation is CASSLVGLGTEAFF.

J is TRBJ2-5 and V is TRBV7-2, with D possibly called TRBD1 or TRBD2 (5 bases each). The CDR3 contains 15 residues. V was trimmed by 5 bases and J by 1 base, leaving 14 bases between them. CDR1 and CDR2 from the germline V gene are SGHTA and FQGNSA. In nucleotides, the CDR3 is TGTGCCAGCAGCACCCTGGGACGGATCCAAGAGACCCAGTACTTC. Residues: CASSTLGRIQETQYF.

V usage is TRBV11-3 and J usage is TRBJ2-7; 14 nucleotides line up with TRBD2. V trimming: 3 bases; J trimming: 1 base; junction bases outside the gene matches: 5. This CDR3 contains 17 residues. Germline values: CDR1 SGHNT, CDR2 YENEEA. CDR3 sequence reads: CASSFGLAGGQSYEQYF. DNA of the CDR3: TGTGCCAGCAGCTTTGGACTAGCGGGGGGCCAGTCCTACGAGCAGTACTTC. Full variable domain (remainder filled in from reference TRBV11-3 and TRBJ2-7): EAGVVQSPRYKIIEKKQPVAFWCNPISGHNTLYWYLQNLGQGPELLIRYENEEAVDDSQLPKDRFSAERLKGVDSTLKIQPAELGDSAVYLCASSFGLAGGQSYEQYFGPGTRLTVT.

V gene TRBV2 combines with J gene TRBJ1-2, with 9 bases fitting TRBD1. The CDR3 runs 14 residues. Germline assignment: CDR1 SNHLY and CDR2 FYNNEI. J lost 8 bases, V lost 4 bases, and 8 bases had no gene match. The CDR3 coding sequence is TGTGCCAGCAGTGTTGAGGTGGGGACAGGGGGCTACACCTTC. Translation gives CASSVEVGTGGYTF.

V gene TRBV30 combines with J gene TRBJ1-1, with 7 bases identical to TRBD1. Looked up from germline, CDR1 is GTSNPN and CDR2 is SVGIG (reference sequence). The CDR3 consists of 16 residues. V lost 0 bases and J lost 1; bases outside the gene matches: 8. In nucleotides, the CDR3 is TGTGCCTGGAGTGTACCAGGGGGGCGAGCGAACACTGAAGCTTTCTTT. Protein: CAWSVPGGRANTEAFF.